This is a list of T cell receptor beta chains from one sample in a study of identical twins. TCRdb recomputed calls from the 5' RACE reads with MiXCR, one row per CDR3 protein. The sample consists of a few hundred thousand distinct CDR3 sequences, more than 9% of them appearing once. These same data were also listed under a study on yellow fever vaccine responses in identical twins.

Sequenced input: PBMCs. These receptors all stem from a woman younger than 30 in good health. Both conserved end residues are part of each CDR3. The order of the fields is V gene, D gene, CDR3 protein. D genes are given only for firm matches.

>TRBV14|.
CASSQVGFAGTGNTIYF
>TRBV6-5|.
CASSYSHSDSYEQYF
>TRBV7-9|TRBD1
CASSAGQGAAETQYF
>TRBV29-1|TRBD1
CSARRGTGNEQYF
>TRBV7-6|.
CASSIQESTQRSYNEQFF
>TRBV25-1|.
CASSQALGLEETQYF
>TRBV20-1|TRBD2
CSARDSPGGPRETQYF
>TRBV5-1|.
CASSLVIGAQETQYF
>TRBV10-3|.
CATENTNTQYF
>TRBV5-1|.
CASSFEGLTSYNEQFF
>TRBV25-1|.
CASSDLRQQYF
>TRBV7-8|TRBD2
CASSFVQAGGGETQYF
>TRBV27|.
CASSWGTGELFF
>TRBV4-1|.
CASSQDSWGGYTF
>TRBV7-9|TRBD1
CASSPRDRIYEQYF
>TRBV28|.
CASSFNQGIVNEKLFF
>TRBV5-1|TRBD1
CASGMDRGGYNEQFF
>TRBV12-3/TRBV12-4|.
CASSPELGGGLDTEAFF
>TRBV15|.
CATSSGYEQYF
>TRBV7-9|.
CASEGGLSGNTIYF
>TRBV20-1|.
CSARYGRTGANVLTF
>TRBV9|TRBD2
CASSERSGSADQFF
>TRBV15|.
CATLEDGGAKNEQFF
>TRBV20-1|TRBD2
CSARVSTGTSAYNEQFF
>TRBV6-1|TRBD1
CASSGPGQGEWNEQFF
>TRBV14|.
CASSQEVGSNTGELFF
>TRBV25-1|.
CASSFRTTSTDTQYF
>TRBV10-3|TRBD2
CAISAGLAVQETQYF
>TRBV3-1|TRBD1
CASGSDRVYEQYF
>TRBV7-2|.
CASSLVGGGPYNEQFF
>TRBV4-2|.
CASSLLGGQGIYEQYF
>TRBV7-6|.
CASSKGLSQETQYF
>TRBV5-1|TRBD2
CASSLSLLAGAPHYEQYF
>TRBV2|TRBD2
CASSELSGNLQETQYF
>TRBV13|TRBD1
CASTLIPLDRGTYNEQFF
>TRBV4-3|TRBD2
CASSQNLGLAVLF
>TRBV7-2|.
CASSWRPGSNEQFF
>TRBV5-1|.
CASSSLESSYNEQFF
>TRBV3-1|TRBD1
CASSPGRDRGFGGELFF
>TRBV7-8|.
CASAVSPFNEQFF
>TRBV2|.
CATPTSEGGGTGELFF
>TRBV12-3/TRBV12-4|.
CASRGYRGGGDTQYF
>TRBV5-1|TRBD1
CASSLTQGQGYEQYF
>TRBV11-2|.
CASSRPPGRLSYNSPLHF
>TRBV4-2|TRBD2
CASSPTGLADGRTQYF
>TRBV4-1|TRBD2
CASRGIAGVYNEQFF
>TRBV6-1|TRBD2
CASSGTSGTARYEQYF